Below are 9 T cell receptor beta chains sequenced from a single sample in a study of response to subunit inactivated influenza vaccine. TCRdb analysed the RT-PCR reads with MiXCR anew, one entry per CDR3 protein. The sample holds hundreds of thousands of distinct CDR3 sequences, approximately 7.1% seen once. Here the sequenced sample was PBMCs from blood, taken around 25 months after vaccination. These receptors were taken from a man aged 50-75 years who received an inactivated influenza vaccine.

The table lists this clonotype with a few counts. The V gene is TRBV10-3, the J gene TRBJ2-7; 7 bases align to TRBD1. Germline V gene data show CDR1 as ENHRY and CDR2 as SYGVKD. Unmatched junction bases numbered 12, after V lost 8 bases and J lost 11 bases. This CDR3 comprises 12 residues. The CDR3 sequence is CAIQGDSPFEYF. DNA of the CDR3: TGTGCCATCCAAGGGGACAGCCCTTTCGAGTACTTC.

This clonotype was detected only a few times. This chain links TRBV6-2 or TRBV6-3 with TRBJ2-7; 11 bases are shared with TRBD2. Looked up from germline, CDR1 is MNHEY and CDR2 is SVGEGT. V lost 8 bases, J lost 1 base, and 10 bases stayed unmatched. The CDR3 totals 16 residues. The CDR3 loop reads CASEKRTSGFSYEQYF. The DNA for the CDR3 is TGTGCCAGCGAAAAACGGACTAGCGGGTTTTCCTACGAGCAGTACTTC.

The J gene is TRBJ2-4, the V gene TRBV20-1, with 7 bases that match TRBD1. Germline trimming cut 1 base from V and 4 bases from J; bases unmatched to any gene: 4. This CDR3 contains 14 residues. Germline assignment: CDR1 DFQATT and CDR2 SNEGSKA (reference sequence). The CDR3 protein is CSARARQGKNIQYF. The DNA for the CDR3 is TGCAGTGCTAGAGCGAGACAGGGAAAAAACATTCAGTACTTC.

This clonotype was observed a few times. The J gene is TRBJ2-6, the V gene TRBV6-1; weak D call: TRBD1 (6 bases). CDR3 size: 17 residues. Germline V gene sequence: CDR1 MNHNS, CDR2 SASEGT. V gave up 6 bases and J gave up 0 bases, with 15 bases separating them. CDR3 in DNA: TGTGCCAGCAGACTCCGGGACACCCACTCTGGGGCCAACGTCCTGACTTTC. Translation: CASRLRDTHSGANVLTF.

This clonotype has only a few counts. The genes are TRBV5-4 and TRBJ1-1; D uncertain. V was cut by 0 bases and J by 7 bases, with 19 bases left in between. Germline CDR1 is SGHNT and CDR2 is YYREEE (reference sequence). CDR3 length: 16 amino acids. Here the CDR3 DNA reads TGTGCCAGCAGCTTGGGGGGTATTGTCAGGAAAAGTGAAGCTTTCTTT. Its translation: CASSLGGIVRKSEAFF.

The rearrangement uses TRBV5-1 and TRBJ2-7; D ambiguous. The germline V gene has CDR1 SGHRS and CDR2 YFSETQ. The ends were cut back, 3 bases at V and 1 base at J, with 11 bases in the middle. This CDR3 is 14 amino acids long. The CDR3, as DNA: TGCGCCAGCAGCTCAAACACGGCTTCCTACGAGCAGTACTTC. Amino acid sequence: CASSSNTASYEQYF. The full variable domain, its missing parts supplied by reference TRBV5-1 and TRBJ2-7, is KAGVTQTPRYLIKTRGQQVTLSCSPISGHRSVSWYQQTPGQGLQFLFEYFSETQRNKGNFPGRFSGRQFSNSRSEMNVSTLELGDSALYLCASSSNTASYEQYFGPGTRLTVT.

The chain uses TRBV7-8 and TRBJ1-2; tentative D call: TRBD1 (5 bases). V was cut by 2 bases and J by 7 bases, with 14 bases left in between. Germline V gene sequence: CDR1 SGHVS, CDR2 FQNEAQ. The length of the CDR3 is 14 residues. The CDR3 loop reads CASSLWSTDPGYTF. Written as DNA, the CDR3 is TGTGCCAGCAGCTTATGGTCGACAGACCCTGGCTACACCTTC.

The chain uses TRBV11-1 and TRBJ2-1, with TRBD2 matching 10 bases. This CDR3 spans 16 amino acids. With 0 bases clipped from V and 6 bases from J, the junction kept 5 bases outside the gene matches. Germline CDR1 and CDR2: SGHAT and FQDESV (reference sequence). CDR3 bases: TGTGCCAGCAGCTTAGCGTTCAGCGGGAGGGTCAATGAGCAGTTCTTC. Translating it yields CASSLAFSGRVNEQFF.

The rearrangement joins TRBV10-2 to TRBJ1-6; TRBD1 aligns across 7 bases. Unmatched junction bases numbered 4, after V lost 0 bases and J lost 8 bases. The length of the CDR3 is 15 residues. Germline lookup yields CDR1 WSHSY and CDR2 SAAADI. CDR3 in amino acids: CASSESGGGYSPLHF. The CDR3, as DNA: TGCGCCAGCAGTGAGTCGGGAGGGGGCTATTCACCCCTCCACTTT.